The 9 T cell receptor beta chains listed next were all sequenced from one sample in a study of blood T cells in healthy people across ages. Primers used in a second PCR of about 7 to 11 cycles were a sample-barcoded 5' primer and a J-beta primer mix. TCRdb recomputed calls from the 5' RACE reads with MiXCR, one row per CDR3 protein. Found here are fewer than 900,000 distinct CDR3 sequences, roughly 35% of them singletons; the top ten hold about an eighth. The specimen was blood. The receptors here all came from a man younger than 30 in good health.

This clonotype was found a few times. V usage is TRBV13 and J usage is TRBJ1-2, with D uncertain. V was cut by 1 base and J by 8 bases, with 11 bases left in between. CDR1 PRHDT and CDR2 FYEKMQ come from the germline V gene (reference sequence). This CDR3 is 13 amino acids long. The CDR3 DNA reads as TGTGCCAGCAGCTTAGATGGCAGAGACGGCTACACCTTC. It codes for CASSLDGRDGYTF.

This clonotype came up many times. This sequence joins TRBV20-1 and TRBJ2-7; tentatively, D is TRBD1 (5 bases). V dropped 3 bases and J dropped 2 bases, with 17 bases sitting between them. CDR3 length equals 15 residues. Germline V gene sequence: CDR1 DFQATT, CDR2 SNEGSKA (reference sequence). CDR3 amino acids: CSASSRDSRTYEQYF. The DNA for the CDR3 is TGCAGTGCTAGTTCTCGTGACAGTAGAACCTACGAGCAGTACTTC.

V usage is TRBV2 and J usage is TRBJ1-5; D is perhaps TRBD1 (6 bases). The CDR3 has 16 residues. With 3 bases removed from V and 6 bases from J, the gap between germline ends came to 18 bases. CDR1 and CDR2 from the germline V gene are SNHLY and FYNNEI. The CDR3 loop is CASSEGGHPWGQPQHF. CDR3 nucleotide sequence: TGTGCCAGCAGTGAGGGGGGACACCCCTGGGGTCAGCCCCAGCATTTT.

There are a few counts of this clonotype. The V and J genes are TRBV12-3 or TRBV12-4 and TRBJ2-7; perhaps TRBD1 as D (5 bases). The germline V and J ends were trimmed by 3 bases and 6 bases, with 15 bases remaining between them. The CDR3 length is 14 residues. The CDR3 region is CASSLGTGPCEQYF. The CDR3 coding sequence is TGTGCCAGCAGTTTGGGTACAGGCCCCTGCGAGCAGTACTTC.

This clonotype came up many times. This chain connects TRBV7-2 to TRBJ1-2, with 9 bases aligning to TRBD1. Per germline, CDR1 SGHTA and CDR2 FQGNSA. This CDR3 spans 14 amino acids. V trimming: 3 bases; J trimming: 7 bases; junction bases outside the gene matches: 6. In DNA form, the CDR3 reads TGTGCCAGCAGCTTTTACAGGGGGCTATGTGGCTACACCTTC. Its protein is CASSFYRGLCGYTF.

V and J are TRBV14 and TRBJ2-3; 9 nucleotides line up with TRBD1. With V trimmed by 5 bases and J by 2 bases, 5 bases remained unmatched. The V gene's germline CDR1 is SGHDN and CDR2 FVKESK. The CDR3 is 15 residues long. This chain's CDR3 is CASSLQGAPTDTQYF. CDR3 in DNA: TGTGCCAGCAGCTTACAGGGGGCCCCCACAGATACGCAGTATTTT.

With respect to this clonotype: Germline and junction disagree at one end, which may indicate a read error. The rearrangement uses TRBV11-2 and TRBJ2-7; no reliable D call. Per the germline V gene, CDR1 is SGHAT and CDR2 is FQNNGV. The CDR3 totals 13 residues. The CDR3 DNA is TGTGCCAGCAGCGTAGATCCGCTGGAAGAGCAGTACTTC. The encoded protein is CASSVDPLEEQYF.

The rearrangement links TRBV2 to TRBJ1-1; possible D gene TRBD1, 6 bases. The V end lost 6 bases, the J end lost 8 bases, and 13 bases lay between the germline ends. CDR3 length: 12 amino acids. Germline V lookup: CDR1 SNHLY, CDR2 FYNNEI. The CDR3 region is CASRRQEIEAFF. The CDR3 nucleotides read TGTGCCAGCAGAAGACAGGAAATAGAAGCTTTCTTT.

The J gene is TRBJ1-1, the V gene TRBV29-1; possible D gene TRBD1, 5 bases. The CDR3 is 12 residues long. Germline V gene data show CDR1 as SQVTM and CDR2 as ANQGSEA. Trimming pared 6 bases from V and 4 bases from J, leaving 12 bases between. The CDR3 DNA sequence: TGCAGCGTCAATCCGGGGGGCACTGAAGCTTTCTTT. Amino acid sequence: CSVNPGGTEAFF.